This T cell receptor (beta chain) was documented in a study of blood T cell repertoires in COVID-19. Study as a whole: From the United States, Italy and Spain came samples of acute and convalescent COVID-19. PBMCs, B-cell-depleted T cells, or T cells were the source of the cDNA or gDNA that made up the material.

Germline V gives CDR1 MNHNS, CDR2 SASEGT. V was clipped by 3 bases and J by 3 bases; unmatched bases: 8. The CDR3 is 16 amino acids. Under the authors' procedure: The authors estimated nucleated cell counts from reference gene primer amplification. Some clones are missing from TCRdb's copy, which holds only in-frame ones; the method was immunoSEQ multiplex PCR. V, J and clone size were drawn from that table, and D and trimming were deduced from the DNA. The table records more than 90,000 clones, roughly 86% of them present only once. Sequencing was carried out using peripheral blood. The gene calls are TRBV6-1 and TRBJ2-1; TRBD2 agrees at 7 bases. The TCR was taken from a man aged 35-49 years with acute or convalescent COVID-19. In DNA form, the CDR3 reads TGTGCCAGCAGTGATAGGCTCGGACTAGACTACAATGAGCAGTTCTTC. Translated, it gives CASSDRLGLDYNEQFF.